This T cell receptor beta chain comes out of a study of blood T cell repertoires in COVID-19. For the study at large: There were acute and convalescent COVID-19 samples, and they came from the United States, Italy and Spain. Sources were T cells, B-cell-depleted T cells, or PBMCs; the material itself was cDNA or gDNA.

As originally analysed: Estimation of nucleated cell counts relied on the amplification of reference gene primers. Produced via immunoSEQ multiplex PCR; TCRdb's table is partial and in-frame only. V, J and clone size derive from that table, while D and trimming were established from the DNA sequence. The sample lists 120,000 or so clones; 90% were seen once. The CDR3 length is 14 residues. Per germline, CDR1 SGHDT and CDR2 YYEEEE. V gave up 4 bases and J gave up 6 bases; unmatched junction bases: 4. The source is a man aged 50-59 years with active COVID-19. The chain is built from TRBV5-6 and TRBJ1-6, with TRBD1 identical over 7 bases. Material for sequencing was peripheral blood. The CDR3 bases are TGTGCCAGCAGCGTGGGACAGATTAATTCACCCCTCCACTTT. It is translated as CASSVGQINSPLHF.